This T cell receptor (beta chain) stems from a study of shared clonotypes between healthy human individuals. All donors were healthy HIV-negative adults lacking recent acute infections or vaccinations. Data came from immunoSEQ multiplex PCR; TCRdb stores just in-frame clones and leaves some out. This table has 2 million to 2.5 million clones, approximately 96% appearing once. Of note for this clone: Its antigen is not known. The same CDR3 arises from other DNA sequences in this sample as well.

This CDR3 spans 11 amino acids. V lost 2 bases and J lost 7, with 8 bases in between. CDR1 is GTSNPN, CDR2 SVGIG, per germline (reference sequence). Study outcomes and limitations: Non-shared clonotypes showed lower generation probabilities than clonotypes common to all four donors.

The V call is TRBV30, the J call TRBJ2-5; D could derive from TRBD1 or TRBD2 (5 bases each). Sample: naive CD4+ T cells sorted from blood. As for subset: CD45RA+ positively selected. This receptor was obtained from a man aged 18 to 30 in good health. CDR3 nucleotide sequence: TGTGCCTGGAGTCGGGGCCCGACCCAGTACTTC. Protein sequence: CAWSRGPTQYF.